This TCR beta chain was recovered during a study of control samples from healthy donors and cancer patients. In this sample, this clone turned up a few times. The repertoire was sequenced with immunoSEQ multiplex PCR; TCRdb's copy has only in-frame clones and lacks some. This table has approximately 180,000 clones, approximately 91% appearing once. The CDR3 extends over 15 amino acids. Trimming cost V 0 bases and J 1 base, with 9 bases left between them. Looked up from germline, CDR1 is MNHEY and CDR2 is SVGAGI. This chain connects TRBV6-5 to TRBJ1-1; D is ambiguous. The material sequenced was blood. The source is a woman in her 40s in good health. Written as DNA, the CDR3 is TGTGCCAGCAGTTACTCTGGGGTGGGGAACACTGAAGCTTTCTTT. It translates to CASSYSGVGNTEAFF.